This T cell receptor beta chain was recorded in a study of T cell responses to AZD1222 COVID-19 vaccine. Study details: Second doses were pooled across both intervals (about 4 or about 12 weeks).

The CDR3 has 15 amino acids. Germline V gene sequence: CDR1 KGHSH, CDR2 LQKENI. Trimming cost V 6 bases and J 3 bases; bases outside gene matches: 7. Using immunoSEQ multiplex PCR, the repertoire was profiled, and TCRdb retains in-frame clones only, with some absent. Of roughly 100,000 clones listed, around 89% were seen once; the top ten hold 2.5%. J is TRBJ1-1 and V is TRBV18; 10 positions match TRBD1. The clonotype originates from an adult in good health. The sequencing here drew on peripheral blood, taken on day 0 of AZD1222 vaccination. Written as DNA, the CDR3 is TGTGCCAGCTCCCGTCCCGGGACAGGGGACACTGAAGCTTTCTTT. This gives the protein CASSRPGTGDTEAFF.